The T cell receptor (beta chain) under discussion was sequenced for a study of shared clonotypes between healthy human individuals. Study background: Plates per donor: three CD4 naive, three CD4 memory, two CD8 naive, one CD8 memory.

With regard to this clone: Its antigen is unidentified.

Data came from immunoSEQ multiplex PCR; TCRdb stores just in-frame clones and leaves some out. The table records around 1.4 million clones, approximately 98.5% of them present only once. Germline CDR1 reads MNHEY; CDR2 reads SMNVEV (reference sequence). CDR3 length: 13 residues. Trimming removed 6 bases from V and 5 bases from J, with 12 bases in between. Findings and caveats of the study: A handful of donors held about 4.5% of naive CD4 clonotypes in common. Lower generation probabilities were found for non-shared clonotypes than for those shared by all four donors.

A split of CD4+ cells into CD45RA+ naive and CD45RA-negative memory subsets was performed. The chain employs TRBV27 and TRBJ2-3, with TRBD1 as a possible D gene (6 bases). The source material was naive CD4+ T cells sorted from blood. Regarding subset: CD45RA+ positively selected. This clonotype originated in a man aged 25-45 years in good health. The CDR3 region is CASRGQSVDTQYF. The CDR3 nucleotides are TGTGCCAGCAGAGGACAGTCAGTAGATACGCAGTATTTT.